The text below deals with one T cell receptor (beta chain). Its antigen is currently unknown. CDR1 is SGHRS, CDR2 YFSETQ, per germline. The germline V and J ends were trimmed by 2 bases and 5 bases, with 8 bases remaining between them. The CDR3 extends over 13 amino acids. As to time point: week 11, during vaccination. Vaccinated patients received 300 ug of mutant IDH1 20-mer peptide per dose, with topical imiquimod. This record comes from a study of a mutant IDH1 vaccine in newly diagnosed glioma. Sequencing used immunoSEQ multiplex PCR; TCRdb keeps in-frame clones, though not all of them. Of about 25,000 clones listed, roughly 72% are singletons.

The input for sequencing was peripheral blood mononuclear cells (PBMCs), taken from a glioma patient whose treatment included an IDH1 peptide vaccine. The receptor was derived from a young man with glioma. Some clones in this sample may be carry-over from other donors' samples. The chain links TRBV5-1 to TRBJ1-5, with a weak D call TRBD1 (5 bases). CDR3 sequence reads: CASSFQGDQPQHF. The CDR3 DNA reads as TGCGCCAGCAGCTTCCAGGGCGATCAGCCCCAGCATTTT. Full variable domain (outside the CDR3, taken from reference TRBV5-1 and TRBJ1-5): KAGVTQTPRYLIKTRGQQVTLSCSPISGHRSVSWYQQTPGQGLQFLFEYFSETQRNKGNFPGRFSGRQFSNSRSEMNVSTLELGDSALYLCASSFQGDQPQHFGDGTRLSIL.